Listed below are T cell receptor beta chains from one sample, sequenced in a study of cytomegalovirus exposure and HLA in healthy donors. Produced via immunoSEQ multiplex PCR; TCRdb's table is partial and in-frame only. The sample has tens of thousands of clones, more than 65% seen once. Sequenced material: PBMCs. These TCRs come from a girl aged 2 to 10 in good health and CMV-seropositive. CDR3s include the opening cysteine and the closing phenylalanine or tryptophan. The D gene is left open where the match is weak. Only part of the rows carry a size: once, few, many, or a class if the clone is expanded.

j_call d_call clone_size v_call cdr3_nt cdr3_aa
TRBJ2-7 NA NA TRBV28 TGTGCCAGCAGCTCCCCCCCTATGACAGAATCCTACGAGCAGTACTTC CASSSPPMTESYEQYF
TRBJ1-2 TRBD1 once TRBV7-9 TGTGCCAGCAGCGGAGGGGGACAGGGGCGTAACTATGGCTACACCTTC CASSGGGQGRNYGYTF
TRBJ2-1 NA NA TRBV25-1 TGTGCCAGCAGTGTTCAGGCAGGTGAGCAGTTCTTC CASSVQAGEQFF
TRBJ1-1 NA once TRBV2 TGTGCCACCCGAAGAGGGGGGGTGAGTGAAGCTTTCTTT CATRRGGVSEAFF
TRBJ1-5 NA NA TRBV21-1 TGTGCCGGAGGGGTAATTAGCAATCAGCCCCAGCATTTT CAGGVISNQPQHF
TRBJ2-1 NA NA TRBV4-3 TGCGCCAGCAGCCCGTGGGGGGAGCAGTATAATGAGCAGTTCTTC CASSPWGEQYNEQFF
TRBJ2-3 NA once TRBV6-1 TGTGCCAGCAGTGTTCGGGGGAACACAGATACGCAGTATTTT CASSVRGNTDTQYF
TRBJ2-2 NA NA TRBV9 TGTGCCAGCAGCGTAGATCCGGGGGTGGTCGGGGAGCTGTTTTTT CASSVDPGVVGELFF
TRBJ2-3 NA NA TRBV20-1 TGCAGTGCTTTCCACACAGATACGCAGTATTTT CSAFHTDTQYF
TRBJ2-5 NA NA TRBV9 TGTGCCAGCAGCGTACTTTCCGTAGACCAAGAGACCCAGTACTTC CASSVLSVDQETQYF
TRBJ1-4 NA few TRBV29-1 TGCAGCGCAGCAGGGGCGGCTAATGAAAAACTGTTTTTT CSAAGAANEKLFF
TRBJ2-7 NA NA TRBV1 TGCACCAGCAGCCGACAGGGACCTCATCAGGGGTACTTC CTSSRQGPHQGYF
TRBJ2-3 NA NA TRBV6-5 TGTGCCAGCAGTTACTCAGGGGTGGCAGATACGCAGTATTTT CASSYSGVADTQYF